These 31 T cell receptor beta chains originate from one sample sequenced in a study of OX40 agonist ivuxolimab in advanced cancers. Library method: the immunoSEQ multiplex PCR assay. The source is immuneACCESS, and TCRdb retained only in-frame sequences with V and J called. Part of the clones is not carried over; for the studies checked, unresolved V genes explain less than half of this, and the remainder is unexplained. The sample table contains approximately 40,000 clones; only one count was recorded for roughly 80% of them. Less than 5% of the sample belongs to the ten largest clones. The sequencing here drew on CD4+ or CD8+ T cells sorted from blood, taken in a trial of the OX40 agonist ivuxolimab. Source of these receptors: an adult with an advanced solid tumor such as melanoma, head and neck, liver or kidney cancer.

This rearrangement joins TRBV15 to TRBJ2-3, with D hard to call. Germline CDR1 LNHNV, CDR2 YYDKDF (reference sequence). The CDR3 spans 17 residues. V lost 0 bases and J lost 2, with 15 bases in between. CDR3 nucleotides: TGTGCCACCAGCAGAGATCCTAAGGGAACTGTCACAGATACGCAGTATTTT. Translating gives CATSRDPKGTVTDTQYF.

The CDR3 bases are TGTGCCCTTCGGGGTACAGCTGAATCACCCCTCCACTTT. Its protein is CALRGTAESPLHF. The chain carries TRBV10-3 and TRBJ1-6; D uncertain. V lost 11 bases and J 10 bases, leaving 18 bases between the germline ends. CDR3 length: 13 amino acids. In germline, CDR1 is ENHRY, CDR2 SYGVKD.

The genes are TRBV11-3 and TRBJ2-3; the match to TRBD1 covers 9 bases. V trimming: 3 bases; J trimming: 4 bases; junction bases outside the gene matches: 5. The CDR3 contains 15 residues. The germline CDR1 and CDR2 sequences are SGHNT and YENEEA. The CDR3 sequence: CASSLRDRDSDTQYF. The CDR3 DNA reads TGTGCCAGCAGCTTGAGGGACAGGGATTCAGATACGCAGTATTTT.

The V gene is TRBV10-1, the J gene TRBJ2-7; D is undetermined. Trimming stripped 3 bases from V and 5 bases from J, with 14 bases between. Germline V CDR1 and CDR2: WNHNN, SYGVQD (reference sequence). The CDR3 sequence is 14 residues long. CDR3 nucleotides: TGCGCCAGCAGTGACCAGGTCGTCGTCGACGAGCAGTACTTC. As protein: CASSDQVVVDEQYF.

The chain carries TRBV12-5 and TRBJ2-2, with a tentative D call TRBD2 (6 bases). Per germline, CDR1 LGHNT and CDR2 FRNRAP. The V end lost 0 bases, the J end lost 0 bases, and 14 bases lay between the germline ends. The CDR3 is 18 residues long. The CDR3 is CASGLVRAGPANTGELFF. The DNA for the CDR3 is TGTGCTAGTGGTTTGGTACGGGCGGGGCCCGCGAACACCGGGGAGCTGTTTTTT.

The chain recombines TRBV10-2 with TRBJ1-6, with 7 bases that match TRBD1. CDR3 length: 14 amino acids. V was clipped by 9 bases and J by 8 bases; unmatched bases: 10. Germline-derived CDR1 and CDR2 are WSHSY and SAAADI. The CDR3, as DNA: TGCGCCAGTACCCAGGGGGGGGCGGATTCACCCCTCCACTTT. Amino acids: CASTQGGADSPLHF.

The chain has TRBV5-5 and TRBJ2-1, with D tentatively TRBD1 (6 bases). V gave up 6 bases and J gave up 5 bases, with 18 bases separating them. The CDR3 runs 15 residues. Germline loops: CDR1 SGHKS, CDR2 YYEKEE (reference sequence). The CDR3 reads CASTTPSAGDNEQFF. The CDR3 region has the DNA TGTGCCAGCACCACCCCGAGTGCAGGGGACAATGAGCAGTTCTTC.

V usage is TRBV5-1 and J usage is TRBJ1-1; D is ambiguous. V was pared by 2 bases and J by 0 bases, with 8 bases between. CDR3 length: 14 residues. Per the germline V gene, CDR1 is SGHRS and CDR2 is YFSETQ. CDR3 DNA sequence: TGCGCCAGCAGCTTAACAACTATGAACACTGAAGCTTTCTTT. Protein: CASSLTTMNTEAFF.

To note about this clone: The sample holds other DNA sequences that translate to the same CDR3. The chain joins TRBV28 to TRBJ2-7; tentatively, D is TRBD1 (5 bases). The CDR3 contains 15 residues. Germline CDR1 reads MDHEN; CDR2 reads SYDVKM. The V and J ends lost 6 bases and 2 bases respectively, with 17 bases between them. The CDR3 sequence is CASSPPRVRAYEQYF. The CDR3 DNA reads TGTGCCAGCAGCCCCCCCAGGGTTCGGGCCTACGAGCAGTACTTC.

Here the CDR3 DNA reads TGTGCCAGCAGCTTGAATCAGCGAGATATCAATGAGCAGTTCTTC. It codes for CASSLNQRDINEQFF. This chain uses TRBV11-3 with TRBJ2-1; D gene unclear. The V gene's germline CDR1 is SGHNT and CDR2 YENEEA. Deletions cut 3 bases from V and 6 bases from J, with 15 bases between. This CDR3 has 15 amino acids. Using reference TRBV11-3 and TRBJ2-1 for the parts outside the CDR3, the full variable domain is EAGVVQSPRYKIIEKKQPVAFWCNPISGHNTLYWYLQNLGQGPELLIRYENEEAVDDSQLPKDRFSAERLKGVDSTLKIQPAELGDSAVYLCASSLNQRDINEQFFGPGTRLTVL.

The V call is TRBV11-2, the J call TRBJ2-2, with D perhaps matching TRBD2 (5 bases). This CDR3 has 13 residues. The V gene's germline CDR1 is SGHAT and CDR2 FQNNGV. V was clipped by 4 bases and J by 7 bases, with 10 bases between them. The chain's CDR3 is CASSSRGGGELFF. The DNA for the CDR3 is TGTGCCAGCAGCTCCCGGGGTGGCGGGGAGCTGTTTTTT.

The genes are TRBV5-1 and TRBJ2-3, with 9 bases identical to TRBD2. This CDR3 comprises 15 residues. Germline V CDR1 and CDR2: SGHRS, YFSETQ. The V and J ends lost 0 bases and 1 base, in that order; junction bases with no gene match: 0. The chain's CDR3 is CASSLASGGTDTQYF. The CDR3 DNA is TGCGCCAGCAGCTTGGCTAGCGGGGGCACAGATACGCAGTATTTT.

CDR3 DNA: TGTGCCAGCACCATTTTCGGGGCCAACTATGGCTACACCTTC. Its translation: CASTIFGANYGYTF. The genes are TRBV7-9 and TRBJ1-2; D may be TRBD1 (5 bases). Deletions cut 7 bases from V and 2 bases from J, with 14 bases between. The CDR3 sequence is 14 residues long. CDR1 is SEHNR and CDR2 is FQNEAQ in the germline V gene (reference sequence).

This clone occurred a few times. The V and J genes are TRBV11-2 and TRBJ1-1; 7 positions agree with TRBD1. Germline V gives CDR1 SGHAT, CDR2 FQNNGV. This CDR3 contains 12 residues. V trimming: 5 bases; J trimming: 9 bases; junction bases outside the gene matches: 6. The CDR3 coding sequence is TGTGCCAGCAGCGTACAGGGGAGACAAGCTTTCTTT. It codes for CASSVQGRQAFF.

A few counts support this clone. The chain links TRBV9 to TRBJ1-6; maybe TRBD1 (5 bases). Per the germline V gene, CDR1 is SGDLS and CDR2 is YYNGEE. This CDR3 has 14 amino acids. V was pared by 6 bases and J by 8 bases, with 15 bases between. The CDR3 bases are TGTGCCAGCACGAGGGACCCGGCGGATTCACCCCTCCACTTT. Protein: CASTRDPADSPLHF.

The J gene is TRBJ2-5, the V gene TRBV11-2, with 8 positions matching TRBD1. The CDR3 runs 15 residues. Germline CDR1 and CDR2: SGHAT and FQNNGV. Trimming took 1 base from V and 5 from J; bases not matched to a gene: 6. CDR3 region: CASSLGHRQGETQYF. CDR3 sequence (DNA): TGTGCCAGCAGCTTAGGGCATAGACAGGGGGAGACCCAGTACTTC. The complete variable domain, with remaining parts taken from reference TRBV11-2 and TRBJ2-5, reads EAGVAQSPRYKIIEKRQSVAFWCNPISGHATLYWYQQILGQGPKLLIQFQNNGVVDDSQLPKDRFSAERLKGVDSTLKIQPAKLEDSAVYLCASSLGHRQGETQYFGPGTRLLVL.

By share, this clone counts as medium-sized (0.01 to 0.1%). V is TRBV30 and J is TRBJ1-2; 8 positions match TRBD1. The CDR3 runs 12 residues. Looked up from germline, CDR1 is GTSNPN and CDR2 is SVGIG (reference sequence). V dropped 4 bases and J dropped 7; count of bases not matched to a gene: 5. CDR3 sequence reads: CAWNPGGPGYTF. The CDR3 DNA sequence: TGTGCCTGGAACCCAGGGGGCCCTGGCTACACCTTC.

The chain employs TRBV5-4 and TRBJ2-3; D perhaps matches TRBD2 (5 bases). Deletions cut 4 bases from V and 0 bases from J, with 18 bases between. Looked up from germline, CDR1 is SGHNT and CDR2 is YYREEE (reference sequence). The CDR3 consists of 17 residues. The chain's CDR3 is CASSLDSTSSSTDTQYF. The CDR3 region has the DNA TGTGCCAGCAGCCTAGATTCTACTAGTTCTAGCACAGATACGCAGTATTTT.

V gene TRBV5-1 combines with J gene TRBJ1-6; TRBD1 might be the D (6 bases). Trimming pared 0 bases from V and 2 bases from J, leaving 12 bases between. Per germline, CDR1 SGHRS and CDR2 YFSETQ. The CDR3 length is 17 residues. This CDR3 reads CASSLEQGVAYNSPLHF. CDR3 sequence (DNA): TGCGCCAGCAGCTTGGAACAGGGAGTCGCCTATAATTCACCCCTCCACTTT.

The genes are TRBV13 and TRBJ2-1; the match to TRBD2 covers 12 bases. Trimming removed 5 bases from V and 8 bases from J; junction bases left unmatched: 13. CDR3 length: 17 amino acids. CDR1 is PRHDT, CDR2 FYEKMQ, per germline (reference sequence). Here the CDR3 DNA reads TGTGCCAGCAGCCCGCACCTGACTAGCGGGAGAGGCGATGAGCAGTTCTTC. It codes for CASSPHLTSGRGDEQFF. The full variable domain, completed using reference TRBV13 and TRBJ2-1, is AAGVIQSPRHLIKEKRETATLKCYPIPRHDTVYWYQQGPGQDPQFLISFYEKMQSDKGSIPDRFSAQQFSDYHSELNMSSLELGDSALYFCASSPHLTSGRGDEQFFGPGTRLTVL.

J is TRBJ2-2 and V is TRBV5-8; unclear D gene. This CDR3 spans 15 amino acids. V was shortened by 0 bases and J by 4 bases, with 10 bases between the two germline ends. CDR1 is SGHTS, CDR2 YDEGEE, per germline. CDR3 sequence: CASSLAGLSTGELFF. The CDR3 DNA is TGTGCCAGCAGCTTGGCCGGATTAAGCACCGGGGAGCTGTTTTTT.

The chain has TRBV5-1 and TRBJ2-7, with TRBD1 matching over 7 bases. CDR1 and CDR2 from the germline V gene are SGHRS and YFSETQ. The V and J ends lost 1 base and 0 bases, in that order; junction bases with no gene match: 7. This CDR3 spans 16 amino acids. The CDR3 DNA sequence: TGCGCCAGCAGCTTGCAAGGGACAGACTACTCCTACGAGCAGTACTTC. This translates into CASSLQGTDYSYEQYF.

This clone turned up a few times. V usage is TRBV5-1 and J usage is TRBJ2-3; 11 bases match TRBD2. The CDR3 extends over 20 amino acids. Per the germline V gene, CDR1 is SGHRS and CDR2 is YFSETQ. The V and J ends lost 1 base and 1 base, in that order; junction bases with no gene match: 14. CDR3 in DNA: TGCGCCAGCAGCTTGTCCACTAGCGGGGGAACGAGGTCTGGCACAGATACGCAGTATTTT. Its protein is CASSLSTSGGTRSGTDTQYF.

The chain couples TRBV7-2 to TRBJ2-7, with D possibly matching TRBD1 (6 bases). Germline V gene lookup returns CDR1 SGHTA and CDR2 FQGNSA. The germline V and J ends were trimmed by 4 bases and 3 bases, with 13 bases remaining between them. The CDR3 consists of 14 residues. CDR3 in amino acids: CASSSYRESYEQYF. The DNA of the CDR3 is TGTGCCAGCAGCTCCTACAGGGAAAGCTACGAGCAGTACTTC. Full variable domain (outside the CDR3, taken from reference TRBV7-2 and TRBJ2-7): GAGVSQSPSNKVTEKGKDVELRCDPISGHTALYWYRQSLGQGLEFLIYFQGNSAPDKSGLPSDRFSAERTGGSVSTLTIQRTQQEDSAVYLCASSSYRESYEQYFGPGTRLTVT.

This sequence joins TRBV5-3 and TRBJ1-4; D unclear. TRBV5-3 is classed as an ORF, of uncertain function. V lost 3 bases and J lost 8, with 20 bases in between. The CDR3 runs to 16 residues. CDR3 residues: CARSSSAVGPVEKLFF. Written as DNA, the CDR3 is TGTGCCAGAAGCTCATCCGCCGTAGGCCCGGTAGAAAAACTGTTTTTT.

J is TRBJ2-1 and V is TRBV14; D perhaps matches TRBD1 (6 bases). CDR1 SGHDN and CDR2 FVKESK come from the germline V gene. Trimming shortened V by 6 bases and J by 7 bases, and 13 bases separated the two germline ends. The CDR3 runs 13 residues. CDR3 DNA sequence: TGTGCCAGCAGTCTCTCAGGGGTAAATGAGCAGTTCTTC. This encodes CASSLSGVNEQFF.

CDR3 sequence reads: CASSLNPFNTEAFF. CDR3 DNA: TGTGCCAGCAGCTTAAATCCGTTTAACACTGAAGCTTTCTTT. The rearrangement links TRBV7-2 to TRBJ1-1; D not certain. Trimming removed 2 bases at V and 2 bases at J, with 9 bases between. CDR1 SGHTA and CDR2 FQGNSA come from the germline V gene. This CDR3 has 14 amino acids.

The genes are TRBV7-2 and TRBJ2-5; D not certain. This CDR3 is built from 11 residues. The germline V gene encodes CDR1 SGHTA and CDR2 FQGNSA. The V end lost 5 bases, the J end lost 3 bases, and 4 bases lay between the germline ends. CDR3 DNA sequence: TGTGCCAGCAGCCTCAAAGAGACCCAGTACTTC. It yields the protein CASSLKETQYF.

V is TRBV2 and J is TRBJ1-1, with TRBD1 as a possible D gene (5 bases). The CDR3 is 15 amino acids. In germline, CDR1 is SNHLY, CDR2 FYNNEI. V lost 4 bases to trimming and J lost 2 bases, with 14 bases between them. Here the CDR3 DNA reads TGTGCCAGCAGTGCCCGTCAGGGACCCAACACTGAAGCTTTCTTT. This translates into CASSARQGPNTEAFF.

The CDR3 nucleotides read TGTGCCAGCAGTTTATCGTTTTTGGGCACTGAAGCTTTCTTT. It translates to CASSLSFLGTEAFF. This chain connects TRBV27 to TRBJ1-1; D remains unclear. This CDR3 has 14 amino acids. Between the trimmed V and J ends, which lost 0 bases and 4 bases, there was a span of 9 bases. Germline loops: CDR1 MNHEY, CDR2 SMNVEV (reference sequence).

The sample holds one count of this clone. This chain uses TRBV28 with TRBJ1-1; D is uncertain. CDR3 length: 15 amino acids. CDR1 MDHEN and CDR2 SYDVKM come from the germline V gene. V lost 8 bases, J lost 1 base, and 17 bases lay in between. In nucleotides, the CDR3 is TGTGCCAGCCCCCCACCCGGGCAGAGGAACACTGAAGCTTTCTTT. This encodes CASPPPGQRNTEAFF.